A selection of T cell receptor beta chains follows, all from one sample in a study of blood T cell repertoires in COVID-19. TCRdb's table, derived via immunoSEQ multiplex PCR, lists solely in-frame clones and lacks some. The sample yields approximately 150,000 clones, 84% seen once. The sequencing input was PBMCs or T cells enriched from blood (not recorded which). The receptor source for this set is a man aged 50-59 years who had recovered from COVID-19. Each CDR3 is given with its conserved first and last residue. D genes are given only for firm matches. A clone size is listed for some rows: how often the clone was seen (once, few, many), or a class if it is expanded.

cdr3_aa: CASSLRSQQGNNSPLHF
cdr3_nt: TGCGCCAGCAGCTTGAGAAGTCAACAGGGGAATAATTCACCCCTCCACTTT
j_call: TRBJ1-6
clone_size: .
d_call: TRBD1
v_call: TRBV5-1

cdr3_aa: CASSPGGNYEQYF
cdr3_nt: TGTGCCAGCAGCCCCGGGGGGAACTACGAGCAGTACTTC
j_call: TRBJ2-7
clone_size: .
d_call: TRBD2
v_call: TRBV11-2

cdr3_aa: CASSRGGLNTIYF
cdr3_nt: TGTGCCAGCAGTCGAGGGGGTTTAAACACCATATATTTT
j_call: TRBJ1-3
clone_size: .
d_call: .
v_call: TRBV6-5

cdr3_aa: CASSSLTGLPFF
cdr3_nt: TGTGCCAGCAGTTCCCTGACAGGATTGCCCTTCTTC
j_call: TRBJ2-7
clone_size: .
d_call: .
v_call: TRBV6-5

cdr3_aa: CASSKHSTGAYGYTF
cdr3_nt: TGTGCCAGCAGCAAACACTCGACAGGGGCCTATGGCTACACCTTC
j_call: TRBJ1-2
clone_size: .
d_call: TRBD1
v_call: TRBV11-2

cdr3_aa: CASSEEIQGFYEQYF
cdr3_nt: TGTGCCAGCAGTGAAGAGATCCAGGGGTTCTACGAGCAGTACTTC
j_call: TRBJ2-7
clone_size: few
d_call: .
v_call: TRBV6-1

cdr3_aa: CASRGEGYQPQHF
cdr3_nt: TGTGCCAGCCGAGGGGAGGGCTATCAGCCCCAGCATTTT
j_call: TRBJ1-5
clone_size: few
d_call: .
v_call: TRBV2

cdr3_aa: CASSRGGNRGRAETQYF
cdr3_nt: TGTGCCAGCAGTCGAGGGGGGAACAGGGGGCGCGCAGAGACCCAGTACTTC
j_call: TRBJ2-5
clone_size: .
d_call: TRBD1
v_call: TRBV2

cdr3_aa: CASSAGPGNSPLHF
cdr3_nt: TGTGCCAGCAGCGCGGGTCCGGGGAATTCACCCCTCCACTTT
j_call: TRBJ1-6
clone_size: .
d_call: .
v_call: TRBV9

cdr3_aa: CASSPTWTGGTYEQYF
cdr3_nt: TGTGCCAGCTCACCAACCTGGACAGGGGGTACCTACGAGCAGTACTTC
j_call: TRBJ2-7
clone_size: few
d_call: TRBD1
v_call: TRBV18

cdr3_aa: CASSLSLEGGSPLHF
cdr3_nt: TGCGCCAGCAGCTTGAGTTTGGAGGGAGGATCACCCCTCCACTTT
j_call: TRBJ1-6
clone_size: once
d_call: .
v_call: TRBV5-1

cdr3_aa: CASRGTNTGELFF
cdr3_nt: TGTGCCAGTAGGGGAACGAACACCGGGGAGCTGTTTTTT
j_call: TRBJ2-2
clone_size: .
d_call: .
v_call: TRBV27

cdr3_aa: CASSRRDTVGSNTEAFF
cdr3_nt: TGTGCCAGTAGTAGACGGGACACGGTAGGGTCGAACACTGAAGCTTTCTTT
j_call: TRBJ1-1
clone_size: .
d_call: .
v_call: TRBV19

cdr3_aa: CAWSGGMDSNQPQHF
cdr3_nt: TGTGCCTGGAGTGGAGGTATGGATAGCAATCAGCCCCAGCATTTT
j_call: TRBJ1-5
clone_size: once
d_call: .
v_call: TRBV30

cdr3_aa: CASKTRAGDTGELFF
cdr3_nt: TGTGCCAGCAAAACGCGAGCGGGGGACACCGGGGAGCTGTTTTTT
j_call: TRBJ2-2
clone_size: .
d_call: TRBD2
v_call: TRBV6-5

cdr3_aa: CSAMTGDRYTF
cdr3_nt: TGCAGTGCCATGACAGGGGATCGCTACACCTTC
j_call: TRBJ1-2
clone_size: .
d_call: TRBD1
v_call: TRBV20-1

cdr3_aa: CASSEVSGYGYTF
cdr3_nt: TGTGCCAGCAGTGAAGTTAGTGGCTATGGCTACACCTTC
j_call: TRBJ1-2
clone_size: .
d_call: .
v_call: TRBV6-1

cdr3_aa: CAWKKEEGRVGYGYTF
cdr3_nt: TGTGCCTGGAAGAAAGAAGAGGGGAGGGTAGGATATGGCTACACCTTC
j_call: TRBJ1-2
clone_size: few
d_call: .
v_call: TRBV30

cdr3_aa: CASSEAHSFNEKLFF
cdr3_nt: TGTGCCAGCAGTGAAGCGCACAGCTTTAATGAAAAACTGTTTTTT
j_call: TRBJ1-4
clone_size: once
d_call: .
v_call: TRBV6-1

cdr3_aa: CASSRELSYEQYF
cdr3_nt: TGTGCCAGCTCCCGAGAGCTCTCCTACGAGCAGTACTTC
j_call: TRBJ2-7
clone_size: .
d_call: .
v_call: TRBV6-5

cdr3_aa: CASSPYYEQYF
cdr3_nt: TGTGCCAGCAGCCCCTACTACGAGCAGTACTTC
j_call: TRBJ2-7
clone_size: many
d_call: .
v_call: TRBV9

cdr3_aa: CASSSPSDTDTQYF
cdr3_nt: TGTGCCAGCAGTTCCCCCAGCGACACAGATACGCAGTATTTT
j_call: TRBJ2-3
clone_size: .
d_call: .
v_call: TRBV28

cdr3_aa: CAIRAGTGGSPGSYEQYF
cdr3_nt: TGTGCCATCAGGGCCGGGACAGGGGGCTCCCCGGGCTCCTACGAGCAGTACTTC
j_call: TRBJ2-7
clone_size: .
d_call: TRBD1
v_call: TRBV10-3

cdr3_aa: CASEGESTDTQYF
cdr3_nt: TGTGCCAGCGAGGGGGAGAGCACAGATACGCAGTATTTT
j_call: TRBJ2-3
clone_size: .
d_call: .
v_call: TRBV5-4

cdr3_aa: CASSSKGAAIYEQYF
cdr3_nt: TGTGCCAGCAGCTCAAAGGGGGCTGCGATTTACGAGCAGTACTTC
j_call: TRBJ2-7
clone_size: once
d_call: TRBD1
v_call: TRBV5-6

cdr3_aa: CSVEPGGVTGELFF
cdr3_nt: TGCAGCGTTGAGCCAGGGGGTGTCACCGGGGAGCTGTTTTTT
j_call: TRBJ2-2
clone_size: .
d_call: TRBD1
v_call: TRBV29-1